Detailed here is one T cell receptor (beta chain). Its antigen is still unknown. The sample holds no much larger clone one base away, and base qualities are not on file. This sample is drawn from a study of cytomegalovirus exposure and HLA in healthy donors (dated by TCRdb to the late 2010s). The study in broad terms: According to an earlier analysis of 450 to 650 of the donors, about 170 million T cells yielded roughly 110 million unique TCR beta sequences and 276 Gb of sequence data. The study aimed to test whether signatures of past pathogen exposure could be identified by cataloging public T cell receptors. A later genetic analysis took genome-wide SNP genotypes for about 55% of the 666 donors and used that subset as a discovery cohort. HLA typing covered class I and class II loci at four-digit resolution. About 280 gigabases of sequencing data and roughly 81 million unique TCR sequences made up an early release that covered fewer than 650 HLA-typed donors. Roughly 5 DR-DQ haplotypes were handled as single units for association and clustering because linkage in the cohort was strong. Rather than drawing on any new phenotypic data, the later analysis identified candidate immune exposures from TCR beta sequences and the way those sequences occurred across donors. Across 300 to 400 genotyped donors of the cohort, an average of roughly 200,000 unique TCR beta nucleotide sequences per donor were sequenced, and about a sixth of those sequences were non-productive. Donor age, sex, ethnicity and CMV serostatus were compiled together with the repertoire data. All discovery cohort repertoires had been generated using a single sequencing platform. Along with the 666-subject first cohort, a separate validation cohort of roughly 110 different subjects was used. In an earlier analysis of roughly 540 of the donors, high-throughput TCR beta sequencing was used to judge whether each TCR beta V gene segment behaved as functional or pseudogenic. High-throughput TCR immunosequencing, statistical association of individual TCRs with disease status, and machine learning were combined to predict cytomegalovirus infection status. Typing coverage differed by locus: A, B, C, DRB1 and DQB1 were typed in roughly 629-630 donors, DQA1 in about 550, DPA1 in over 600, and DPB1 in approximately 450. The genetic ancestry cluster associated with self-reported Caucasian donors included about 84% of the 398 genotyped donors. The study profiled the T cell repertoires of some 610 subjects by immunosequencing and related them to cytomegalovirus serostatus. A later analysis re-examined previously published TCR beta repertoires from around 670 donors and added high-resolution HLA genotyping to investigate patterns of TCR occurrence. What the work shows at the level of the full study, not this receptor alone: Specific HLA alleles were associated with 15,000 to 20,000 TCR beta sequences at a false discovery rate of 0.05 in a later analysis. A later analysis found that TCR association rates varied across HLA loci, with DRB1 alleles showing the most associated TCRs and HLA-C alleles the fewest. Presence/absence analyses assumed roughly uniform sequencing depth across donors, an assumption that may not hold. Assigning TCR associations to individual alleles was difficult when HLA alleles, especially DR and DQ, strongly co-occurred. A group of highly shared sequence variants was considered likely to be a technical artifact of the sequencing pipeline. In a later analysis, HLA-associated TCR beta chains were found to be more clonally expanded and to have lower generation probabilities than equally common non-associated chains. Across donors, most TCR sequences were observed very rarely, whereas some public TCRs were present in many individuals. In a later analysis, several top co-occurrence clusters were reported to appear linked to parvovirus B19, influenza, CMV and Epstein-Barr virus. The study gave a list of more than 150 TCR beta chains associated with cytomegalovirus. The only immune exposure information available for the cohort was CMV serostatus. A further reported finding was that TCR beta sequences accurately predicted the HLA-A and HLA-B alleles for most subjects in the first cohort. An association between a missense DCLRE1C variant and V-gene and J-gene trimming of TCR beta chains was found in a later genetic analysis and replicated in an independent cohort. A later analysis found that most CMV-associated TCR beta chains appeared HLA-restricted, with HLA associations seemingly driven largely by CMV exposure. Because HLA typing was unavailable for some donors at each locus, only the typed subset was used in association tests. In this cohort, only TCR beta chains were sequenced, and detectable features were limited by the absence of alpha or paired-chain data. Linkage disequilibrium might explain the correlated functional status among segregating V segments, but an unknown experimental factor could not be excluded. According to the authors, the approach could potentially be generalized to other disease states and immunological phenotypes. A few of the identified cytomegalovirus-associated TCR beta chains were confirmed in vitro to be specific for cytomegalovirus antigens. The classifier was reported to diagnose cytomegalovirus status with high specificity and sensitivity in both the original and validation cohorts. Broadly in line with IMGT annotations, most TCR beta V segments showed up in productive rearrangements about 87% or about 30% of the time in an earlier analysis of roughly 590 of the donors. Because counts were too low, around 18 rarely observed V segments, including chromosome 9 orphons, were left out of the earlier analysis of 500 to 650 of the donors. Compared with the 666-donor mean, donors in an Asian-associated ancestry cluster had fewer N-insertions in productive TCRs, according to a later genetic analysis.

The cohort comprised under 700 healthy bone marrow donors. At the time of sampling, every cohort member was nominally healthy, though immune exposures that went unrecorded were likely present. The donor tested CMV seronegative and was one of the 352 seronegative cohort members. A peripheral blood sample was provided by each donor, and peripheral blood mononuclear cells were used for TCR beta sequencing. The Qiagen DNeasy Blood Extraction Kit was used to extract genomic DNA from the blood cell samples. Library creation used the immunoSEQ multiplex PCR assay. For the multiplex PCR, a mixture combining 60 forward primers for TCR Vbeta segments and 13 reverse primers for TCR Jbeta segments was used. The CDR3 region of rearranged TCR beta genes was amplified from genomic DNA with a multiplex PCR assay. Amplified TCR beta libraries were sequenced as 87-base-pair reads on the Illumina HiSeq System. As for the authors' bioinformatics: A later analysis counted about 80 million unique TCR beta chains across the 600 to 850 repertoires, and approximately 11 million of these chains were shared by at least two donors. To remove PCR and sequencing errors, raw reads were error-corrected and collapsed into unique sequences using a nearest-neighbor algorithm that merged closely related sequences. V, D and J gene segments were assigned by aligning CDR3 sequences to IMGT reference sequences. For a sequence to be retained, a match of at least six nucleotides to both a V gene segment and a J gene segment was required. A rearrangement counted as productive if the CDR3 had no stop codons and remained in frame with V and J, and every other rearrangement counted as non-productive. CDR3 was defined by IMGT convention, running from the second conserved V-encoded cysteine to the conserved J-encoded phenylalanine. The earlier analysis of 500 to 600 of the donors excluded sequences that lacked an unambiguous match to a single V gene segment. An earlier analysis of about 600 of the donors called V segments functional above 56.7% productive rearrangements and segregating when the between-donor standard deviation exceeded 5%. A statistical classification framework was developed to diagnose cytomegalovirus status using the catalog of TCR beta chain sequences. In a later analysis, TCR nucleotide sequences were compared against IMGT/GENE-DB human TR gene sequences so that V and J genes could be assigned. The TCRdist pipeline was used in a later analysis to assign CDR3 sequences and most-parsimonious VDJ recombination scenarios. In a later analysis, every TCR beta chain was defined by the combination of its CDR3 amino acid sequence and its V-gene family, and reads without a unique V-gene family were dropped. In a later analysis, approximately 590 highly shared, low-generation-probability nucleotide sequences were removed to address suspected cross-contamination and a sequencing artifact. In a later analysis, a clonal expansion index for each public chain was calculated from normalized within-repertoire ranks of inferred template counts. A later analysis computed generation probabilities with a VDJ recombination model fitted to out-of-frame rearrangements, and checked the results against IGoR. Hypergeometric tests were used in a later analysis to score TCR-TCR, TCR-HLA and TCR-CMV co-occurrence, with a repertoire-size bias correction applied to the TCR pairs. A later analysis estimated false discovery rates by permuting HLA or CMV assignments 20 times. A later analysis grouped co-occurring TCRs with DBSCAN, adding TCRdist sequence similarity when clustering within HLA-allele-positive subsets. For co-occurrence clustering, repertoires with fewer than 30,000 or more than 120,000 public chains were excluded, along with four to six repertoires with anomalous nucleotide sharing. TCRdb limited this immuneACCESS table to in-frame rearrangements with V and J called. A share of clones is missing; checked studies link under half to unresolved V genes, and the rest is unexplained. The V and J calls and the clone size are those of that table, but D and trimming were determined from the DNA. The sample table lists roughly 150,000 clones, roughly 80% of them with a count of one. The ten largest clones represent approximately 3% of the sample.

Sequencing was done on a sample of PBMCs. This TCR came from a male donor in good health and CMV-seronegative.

The CDR3 in this case is CAWTRPGVATSYEQYF. The DNA reads TGTGCCTGGACACGACCGGGAGTAGCGACGTCCTACGAGCAGTACTTC. Recombination linked TRBV30 to TRBJ2-5; a weak D assignment points to TRBD2 (6 bases agree). The DNA end is a closer match to TRBJ2-7, so the J assignment may be wrong. The CDR3 spans 16 residues, from the cysteine through the phenylalanine. Kept here is only the CDR3 DNA, which spans 48 bases and is read in frame from base 1. The germline V gene (reference sequence) yields GTSNPN for CDR1 and SVGIG for CDR2.